This TCR beta chain was captured in a study of PD-1 blockade in classical Hodgkin lymphoma. Only a few counts were recorded for this clone. Method: immunoSEQ multiplex PCR; TCRdb's copy keeps in-frame clones and lacks some. The data show approximately 90,000 clones, approximately 86% seen once. The V and J ends lost 3 bases and 3 bases respectively, with 11 bases between them. Per germline, CDR1 GTSNPN and CDR2 SVGIG (reference sequence). The CDR3 is made up of 13 amino acids. Noted time point: cycle 4 day 1 (C4D1), after five to seven weeks of nivolumab. Every one of the patients relapsed after autologous stem cell transplantation (brentuximab vedotin exposure was variable). Relapsed/refractory classical Hodgkin lymphoma patients had complete, partial or progressive responses.

This receptor was obtained from a human donor with classical Hodgkin lymphoma. The chain has TRBV30 and TRBJ1-1; D remains unclear. The specimen was peripheral blood mononuclear cells (PBMCs), collected before the fourth cycle of nivolumab. This CDR3 is CAWRRSEYTEAFF. In DNA, the CDR3 is TGTGCCTGGAGACGGTCGGAGTACACTGAAGCTTTCTTT.